Each of the 13 T cell receptor beta chains below was sequenced from the same sample in a study of regulatory T cells in long-lasting Graves disease. Construction of the TCR beta libraries employed iRepertoire HTBI primers in conjunction with Arm-PCR of CDR3 regions. Each CDR3 protein is one row after TCRdb ran MiXCR on the multiplex PCR reads. Among roughly 450,000 distinct CDR3 sequences listed, roughly 20% were seen once. The time point denotes: persistent/refractory GD, antithyroid drugs over 5 years with positive TRAb. Generation of the TCR library employed RNA extracted from PBMCs. Here the sequenced sample was peripheral blood mononuclear cells (PBMCs), taken when the disease was refractory, from a patient treated with antithyroid drugs. The source is a female donor with Graves disease.

This clonotype appeared once. The V gene is TRBV3-1, the J gene TRBJ2-7; the match to TRBD2 covers 12 bases. Unmatched junction bases numbered 12, after V lost 0 bases and J lost 9 bases. CDR3 length equals 17 residues. Germline CDR1 LGHDT, CDR2 YNNKEL (reference sequence). CDR3 region: CASSQDEKLAGGPRQYF. In DNA, the CDR3 is TGTGCCAGCAGCCAAGATGAGAAACTAGCGGGGGGACCTCGGCAGTACTTC.

This clonotype was counted ten times or more. The rearrangement joins TRBV12-3 or TRBV12-4 to TRBJ1-3, with D unclear. Trimming took off 8 bases at V and 4 bases at J, with 9 bases between the two ends. The CDR3 sequence is 12 residues long. CDR3 region: CASRIGGNTIYF. The CDR3 DNA reads TGTGCCAGCCGGATAGGGGGAAACACCATATATTTT.

The table lists this clonotype with a few counts. This chain joins TRBV28 and TRBJ1-1; D remains unclear. CDR1 is MDHEN, CDR2 SYDVKM, per germline. This CDR3 contains 15 residues. With 4 bases removed from V and 1 base from J, the gap between germline ends came to 13 bases. This CDR3 is CASSWSYRANTEAFF. Written as DNA, the CDR3 is TGTGCCAGCAGTTGGAGTTACCGGGCGAACACTGAAGCTTTCTTT.

In its sample, this clonotype was seen many times. The chain has TRBV20-1 and TRBJ2-5; 8 positions agree with TRBD2. Germline V gene data show CDR1 as DFQATT and CDR2 as SNEGSKA (reference sequence). Germline trimming cut 6 bases from V and 4 bases from J; bases unmatched to any gene: 22. The CDR3 is 18 residues long. The CDR3 sequence is CSAPSSAGGAWASETQYF. CDR3 bases: TGCAGTGCCCCTAGTTCGGCGGGAGGCGCTTGGGCGTCAGAGACCCAGTACTTC.

This clonotype was counted ten times or more. V is TRBV6-1 and J is TRBJ1-1; D unresolved. The V end lost 4 bases, the J end lost 2 bases, and 14 bases lay between the germline ends. This CDR3 has 15 residues. Germline lookup yields CDR1 MNHNS and CDR2 SASEGT. The CDR3 reads CASSASTRVNTEAFF. CDR3 in DNA: TGTGCCAGCAGTGCCTCCACGCGGGTCAACACTGAAGCTTTCTTT.

This clonotype was picked up many times. V is TRBV6-1 and J is TRBJ2-5, with 9 bases identical to TRBD1. The germline V gene has CDR1 MNHNS and CDR2 SASEGT. CDR3 length equals 14 residues. Germline trimming cut 6 bases from V and 4 bases from J; bases unmatched to any gene: 6. The CDR3 is CASRTGGRRETQYF. Here the CDR3 DNA reads TGTGCCAGCAGGACAGGGGGTCGGCGAGAGACCCAGTACTTC.

The chain recombines TRBV6-2 or TRBV6-3 with TRBJ2-7; D may be TRBD2 (5 bases). The germline V gene has CDR1 MNHEY and CDR2 SVGEGT. This CDR3 is 14 amino acids long. V was clipped by 0 bases and J by 4 bases, with 10 bases between them. CDR3 region: CASSYSTSRYEQYF. As DNA, the CDR3 is TGTGCCAGCAGTTACTCTACTAGTAGGTACGAGCAGTACTTC.

This clonotype has just one count. A junction boundary mismatches the germline segment, possibly from a read error. The chain has TRBV20-1 and TRBJ2-7; TRBD2 agrees at 12 bases. Germline values: CDR1 DFQATT, CDR2 SNEGSKA (reference sequence). The CDR3 totals 16 residues. CDR3 loop: CSAGDPTSGRPGEQYF. In DNA, the CDR3 is TGCAGTGCTGGAGATCCGACTAGCGGGAGACCCGGCGAGCAGTACTTC.

This clonotype was seen ten or more times. The gene calls are TRBV11-2 and TRBJ2-7; D might be TRBD1 or TRBD2, each matching 5 bases. The CDR3 contains 16 residues. The V end was cut by 4 bases, the J end by 1 base, with 17 bases between. CDR1 and CDR2 from the germline V gene are SGHAT and FQNNGV. CDR3 DNA: TGTGCCAGCAGCTCCCGCGGGCAGGGAATTTCCTACGAGCAGTACTTC. Its translation is CASSSRGQGISYEQYF. Using reference TRBV11-2 and TRBJ2-7 for the parts outside the CDR3, the full variable domain is EAGVAQSPRYKIIEKRQSVAFWCNPISGHATLYWYQQILGQGPKLLIQFQNNGVVDDSQLPKDRFSAERLKGVDSTLKIQPAKLEDSAVYLCASSSRGQGISYEQYFGPGTRLTVT.

The genes are TRBV6-2 or TRBV6-3 and TRBJ1-3, with a weak D call TRBD1 (6 bases). The CDR3 is made up of 15 amino acids. Germline V gene data show CDR1 as MNHEY and CDR2 as SVGEGT. V was cut by 2 bases and J by 2 bases, with 10 bases left in between. As DNA, the CDR3 is TGTGCCAGCAGTTACAACAGGGATCCTGGAAACACCATATATTTT. It is translated as CASSYNRDPGNTIYF.

Remarks on this clonotype: Given a much more abundant clone one base away, this may be a read error. The chain is built from TRBV3-1 and TRBJ1-1, with no clear D. Germline assignment: CDR1 LGHDT and CDR2 YNNKEL (reference sequence). This CDR3 has 13 residues. V dropped 4 bases and J dropped 6 bases, with 12 bases sitting between them. CDR3 sequence reads: CASSPTPLAEAFF. The CDR3 nucleotides are TGTGCCAGCAGCCCCACCCCCCTAGCTGAAGCTTTCTTT.

In this sample, this clonotype turned up a few times. The chain recombines TRBV20-1 with TRBJ2-7, with unresolved D. CDR3 length: 12 residues. V lost 3 bases to trimming and J lost 2 bases, with 8 bases between them. Germline V gene data show CDR1 as DFQATT and CDR2 as SNEGSKA (reference sequence). The CDR3 here is CSARTRPYEQYF. The DNA for the CDR3 is TGCAGTGCTAGGACAAGGCCCTACGAGCAGTACTTC.

This clonotype was detected ten times or more. The chain is built from TRBV28 and TRBJ2-5; TRBD2 is a possible D gene (5 bases). The germline CDR1 and CDR2 sequences are MDHEN and SYDVKM. This CDR3 is 15 amino acids long. V was trimmed by 6 bases and J by 5 bases, leaving 19 bases between them. This CDR3 reads CASRSSSQRVETQYF. DNA for the CDR3: TGTGCCAGCAGGTCTTCCAGCCAGAGGGTGGAGACCCAGTACTTC. Full variable domain (missing parts from reference TRBV28 and TRBJ2-5): DVKVTQSSRYLVKRTGEKVFLECVQDMDHENMFWYRQDPGLGLRLIYFSYDVKMKEKGDIPEGYSVSREKKERFSLILESASTNQTSMYLCASRSSSQRVETQYFGPGTRLLVL.